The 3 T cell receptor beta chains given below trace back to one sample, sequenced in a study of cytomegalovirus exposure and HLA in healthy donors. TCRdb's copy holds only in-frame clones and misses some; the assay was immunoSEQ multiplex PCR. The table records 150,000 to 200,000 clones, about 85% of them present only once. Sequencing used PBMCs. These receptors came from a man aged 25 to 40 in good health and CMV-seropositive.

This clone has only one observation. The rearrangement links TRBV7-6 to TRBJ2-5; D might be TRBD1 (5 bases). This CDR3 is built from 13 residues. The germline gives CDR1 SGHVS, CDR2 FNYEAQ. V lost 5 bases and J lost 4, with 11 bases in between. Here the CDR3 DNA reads TGTGCCAGCAGCAGTAGGGGCGCAGAGACCCAGTACTTC. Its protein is CASSSRGAETQYF.

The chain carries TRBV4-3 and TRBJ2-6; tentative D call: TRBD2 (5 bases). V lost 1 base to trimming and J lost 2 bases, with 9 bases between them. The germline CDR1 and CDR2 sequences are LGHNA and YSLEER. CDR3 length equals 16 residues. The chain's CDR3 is CASSQGRSAGANVLTF. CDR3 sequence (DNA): TGCGCCAGCAGCCAAGGGAGGTCAGCTGGGGCCAACGTCCTGACTTTC.

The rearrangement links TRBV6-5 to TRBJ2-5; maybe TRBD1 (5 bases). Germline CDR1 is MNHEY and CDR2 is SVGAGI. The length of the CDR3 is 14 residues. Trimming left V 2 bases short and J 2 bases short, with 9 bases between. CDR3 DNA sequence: TGTGCCAGCAGTTACCCAGGACAACAAGAGACCCAGTACTTC. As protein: CASSYPGQQETQYF.